These T cell receptor beta chains were read from a single sample in a study of cytomegalovirus exposure and HLA in healthy donors. Only in-frame clones appear in the TCRdb table, and some are missing; sequencing was by immunoSEQ multiplex PCR. The data hold roughly 150,000 clones, with 70% to 85% observed a single time. Source material: PBMCs. The source is a male donor in good health and CMV-seronegative. Both conserved end residues are part of each CDR3. A D gene is named only where the DNA matches it firmly. Expanded clones are given a class, and other clones once, few, many or no size at all.

j_call clone_size v_call d_call cdr3_aa cdr3_nt
TRBJ2-2 - TRBV7-9 - CASSPPWEADTGELFF TGTGCCAGCAGCCCGCCGTGGGAAGCGGACACCGGGGAGCTGTTTTTT
TRBJ2-7 - TRBV18 TRBD1 CASTTETGAHEQYF TGTGCCAGCACGACTGAAACAGGGGCCCACGAGCAGTACTTC
TRBJ2-7 few TRBV7-9 TRBD2 CASTSSGGYEQYF TGTGCCAGCACCTCGTCCGGGGGGTACGAGCAGTACTTC
TRBJ2-5 - TRBV7-9 - CASSTRRQEETQYF TGTGCCAGCAGCACTAGACGACAGGAAGAGACCCAGTACTTC
TRBJ2-7 once TRBV13 TRBD2 CASSSIAGASYEQYF TGTGCCAGCAGCTCCATAGCGGGAGCCTCCTACGAGCAGTACTTC
TRBJ2-7 - TRBV6-5 - CASRPPGVSGEQYF TGTGCCAGCAGGCCTCCGGGGGTTTCTGGAGAGCAGTACTTC
TRBJ2-7 few TRBV7-8 TRBD1 CASSRDRAGEQYF TGTGCCAGCAGTCGGGACAGGGCCGGCGAGCAGTACTTC
TRBJ1-1 - TRBV6-1 TRBD1 CASSGDYRGRALNTEAFF TGTGCCAGCAGTGGAGACTACAGGGGACGGGCGCTGAACACTGAAGCTTTCTTT
TRBJ2-3 - TRBV21-1 - CASSPRPGQNTDTQYF TGTGCCAGCAGCCCCCGTCCGGGACAAAACACAGATACGCAGTATTTT
TRBJ2-7 - TRBV10-1 TRBD2 CATSGSGEQYF TGCGCCACCAGCGGGAGCGGCGAGCAGTACTTC
TRBJ1-1 - TRBV5-1 - CASSLSTPSEAFF TGCGCCAGCAGCTTGTCTACGCCTTCGGAAGCTTTCTTT
TRBJ2-2 - TRBV5-1 - CASSPDLLTGELFF TGCGCCAGCAGCCCGGACTTACTTACCGGGGAGCTGTTTTTT
TRBJ2-7 - TRBV7-2 - CASSLYRNDYEQYF TGTGCCAGCAGCTTGTACAGAAACGACTACGAGCAGTACTTC
TRBJ2-3 - TRBV7-6 TRBD1 CASSGTGQPVDTQYF TGTGCCAGCAGCGGGACGGGACAGCCCGTGGATACGCAGTATTTT
TRBJ1-1 - TRBV19 TRBD1 CASSLPGGHTEAFF TGTGCCAGTAGTCTCCCAGGGGGCCACACTGAAGCTTTCTTT
TRBJ2-2 - TRBV7-9 TRBD1 CASSPTGYTGELFF TGTGCCAGCAGCCCGACAGGGTACACCGGGGAGCTGTTTTTT
TRBJ2-1 - TRBV7-3 - CASSLSPLDGSYPYNEQFF TGTGCCAGCAGCTTAAGCCCCCTTGACGGGAGTTACCCCTACAATGAGCAGTTCTTC
TRBJ1-2 - TRBV7-2 - CASSLRQLMSSYTF TGTGCCAGCAGCTTAAGACAGCTCATGTCCAGCTACACCTTC
TRBJ2-1 - TRBV21-1 - CASSKEGDRSYNEQFF TGTGCCAGCAGCAAAGAGGGGGACAGATCCTACAATGAGCAGTTCTTC
TRBJ2-1 few TRBV19 - CASRRAGLNEQFF TGTGCCAGTAGACGAGCGGGCCTAAATGAGCAGTTCTTC
TRBJ2-1 - TRBV27 - CASSPRGGNEQFF TGTGCCAGCAGTCCAAGGGGTGGCAATGAGCAGTTCTTC
TRBJ1-3 - TRBV4-3 - CASSLTWGGAGNTIYF TGCGCCAGCAGCCTCACCTGGGGGGGTGCTGGAAACACCATATATTTT
TRBJ1-2 once TRBV25-1 - CASSTGYGYTF TGTGCCAGCTCGACTGGCTATGGCTACACCTTC
TRBJ2-2 - TRBV30 - CAWSVGQGTNTGELFF TGTGCCTGGAGTGTGGGGCAAGGTACGAACACCGGGGAGCTGTTTTTT
TRBJ2-3 once TRBV5-1 - CASREDRVIQGTDTQYF TGCGCCAGCCGGGAGGACAGGGTGATACAAGGGACAGATACGCAGTATTTT
TRBJ2-7 - TRBV6-5 - CASKGTGKQDEQYF TGTGCCAGCAAAGGAACAGGGAAGCAAGACGAGCAGTACTTC
TRBJ2-5 few TRBV6-6 - CASSGNRVQETQYF TGTGCCAGCAGTGGGAACAGGGTGCAAGAGACCCAGTACTTC
TRBJ2-7 once TRBV5-4 - CASSSWLAYEQYF TGTGCCAGCAGCTCTTGGCTAGCCTACGAGCAGTACTTC
TRBJ2-3 - TRBV4-3 - CASSHIGDTQYF TGCGCCAGCAGCCACATCGGGGATACGCAGTATTTT
TRBJ2-1 - TRBV19 TRBD2 CASTRLAGPSGNEQFF TGTGCCAGTACCCGACTAGCGGGACCCTCCGGGAATGAGCAGTTCTTC
TRBJ2-3 - TRBV4-3 - CASSQDRLGSGDTQYF TGCGCCAGCAGCCAAGATCGATTAGGCAGCGGGGATACGCAGTATTTT
TRBJ1-3 - TRBV6-5 - CASSYSSLSGNTIYF TGTGCCAGCAGTTACTCGAGTCTCTCTGGAAACACCATATATTTT
TRBJ1-2 - TRBV10-3 - CAISESSRALYGYTF TGTGCCATCAGTGAGTCGTCGCGAGCCCTCTATGGCTACACCTTC
TRBJ2-2 - TRBV11-1 TRBD1 CASSGTGNTGELFF TGTGCCAGCAGCGGGACAGGGAACACCGGGGAGCTGTTTTTT
TRBJ2-7 - TRBV5-6 TRBD2 CASRGLAVYEQYF TGTGCCAGCAGAGGGCTAGCGGTGTACGAGCAGTACTTC
TRBJ2-7 - TRBV30 - CAWSVGQAYEQYF TGTGCCTGGAGTGTGGGGCAGGCCTACGAGCAGTACTTC
TRBJ2-7 - TRBV19 - CASSIDLQGSYEQYF TGTGCCAGTAGTATTGACTTACAGGGCTCCTACGAGCAGTACTTC
TRBJ2-2 - TRBV7-2 - CASSLDYLETGELFF TGTGCCAGCAGCCTGGACTACCTAGAGACCGGGGAGCTGTTTTTT
TRBJ2-2 - TRBV7-2 TRBD2 CASSLGLATGELFF TGTGCCAGCAGCTTAGGACTAGCCACCGGGGAGCTGTTTTTT
TRBJ1-1 once TRBV27 - CAGSLGNDGFDETEAFF TGTGCCGGCAGTTTAGGAAACGACGGGTTTGACGAAACTGAAGCTTTCTTT
TRBJ2-1 - TRBV6-1 TRBD2 CASSAPGLSDEQFF TGTGCCAGCAGTGCCCCGGGACTATCCGATGAGCAGTTCTTC
TRBJ2-2 - TRBV9 - CASSTSSTTGELFF TGTGCCAGCAGCACATCCAGTACCACCGGGGAGCTGTTTTTT
TRBJ1-2 - TRBV15 TRBD1 CATSSLRDRGYGYTF TGTGCCACCAGCAGCCTTCGGGACAGGGGCTATGGCTACACCTTC
TRBJ2-1 - TRBV30 TRBD2 CAWSVASGTENEQFF TGTGCCTGGAGTGTAGCTAGCGGGACTGAGAATGAGCAGTTCTTC
TRBJ2-3 - TRBV19 - CASSMRVGGSSSTDTQYF TGTGCCAGTAGTATGCGGGTCGGAGGCAGTTCTAGCACAGATACGCAGTATTTT
TRBJ1-5 few TRBV18 - CASSSQGSQPQHF TGTGCCAGCTCATCCCAGGGCTCCCAGCCCCAGCATTTT
TRBJ2-7 - TRBV13 - CASSWAQTAEQYF TGTGCCAGCAGCTGGGCACAGACCGCAGAGCAGTACTTC
TRBJ2-7 - TRBV2 - CASSEALQVQQYF TGTGCCAGCAGTGAAGCGCTCCAGGTACAGCAGTACTTC
TRBJ2-3 - TRBV4-3 - CASNQDFLGTDTQYF TGCGCCAGCAACCAAGACTTCCTAGGCACAGATACGCAGTATTTT
TRBJ2-1 - TRBV4-3 TRBD2 CASSQDVVAGGGVYNEQFF TGCGCCAGCAGCCAAGATGTAGTAGCGGGAGGGGGGGTTTACAATGAGCAGTTCTTC
TRBJ2-7 - TRBV6-5 - CASSYTPSGYEQYF TGTGCCAGCAGTTACACCCCCAGCGGCTACGAGCAGTACTTC
TRBJ2-7 - TRBV19 TRBD1 CASSIRSRDSSYEQYF TGTGCCAGTAGTATCCGAAGCCGGGACAGCTCCTACGAGCAGTACTTC
TRBJ2-1 - TRBV11-2 - CASSMDGRNEQFF TGTGCCAGCAGCATGGACGGGAGAAATGAGCAGTTCTTC
TRBJ2-7 - TRBV27 TRBD2 CASSLTAGATYEQYF TGTGCCAGCAGTTTAACGGCGGGAGCGACCTACGAGCAGTACTTC
TRBJ2-7 - TRBV7-9 TRBD1 CASSIWTGDEQYF TGTGCCAGCAGCATCTGGACAGGAGACGAGCAGTACTTC